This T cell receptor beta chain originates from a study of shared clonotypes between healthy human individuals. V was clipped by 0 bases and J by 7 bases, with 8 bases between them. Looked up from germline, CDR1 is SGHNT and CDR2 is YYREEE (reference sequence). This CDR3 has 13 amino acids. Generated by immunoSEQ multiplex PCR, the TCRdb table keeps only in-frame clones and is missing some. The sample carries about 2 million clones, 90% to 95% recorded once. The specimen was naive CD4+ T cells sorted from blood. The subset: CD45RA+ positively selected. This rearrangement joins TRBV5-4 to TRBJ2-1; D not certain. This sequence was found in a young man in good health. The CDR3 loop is CASSLEGWNEQFF. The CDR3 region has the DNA TGTGCCAGCAGCTTGGAAGGGTGGAATGAGCAGTTCTTC.